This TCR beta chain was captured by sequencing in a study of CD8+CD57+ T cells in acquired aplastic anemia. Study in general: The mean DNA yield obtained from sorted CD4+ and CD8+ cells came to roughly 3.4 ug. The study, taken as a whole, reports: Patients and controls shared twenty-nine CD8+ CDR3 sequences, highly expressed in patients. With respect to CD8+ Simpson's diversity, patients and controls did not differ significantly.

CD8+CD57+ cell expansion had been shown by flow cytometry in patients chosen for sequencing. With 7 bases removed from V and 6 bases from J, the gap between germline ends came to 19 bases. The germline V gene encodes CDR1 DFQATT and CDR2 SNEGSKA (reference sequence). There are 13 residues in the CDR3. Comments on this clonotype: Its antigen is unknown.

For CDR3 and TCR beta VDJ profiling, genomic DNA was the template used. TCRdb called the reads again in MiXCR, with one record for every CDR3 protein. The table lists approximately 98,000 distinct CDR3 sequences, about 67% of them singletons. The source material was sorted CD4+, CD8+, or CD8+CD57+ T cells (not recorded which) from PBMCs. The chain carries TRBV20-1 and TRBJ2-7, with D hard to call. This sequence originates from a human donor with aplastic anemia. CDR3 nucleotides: TGCAGTGTCGGCGCCCAGAATCGAGCCGAGCAGTACTTC. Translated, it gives CSVGAQNRAEQYF.